Presented here are 6 T cell receptor beta chains from one specimen sequenced in a study of identical twins. TCRdb re-called the 5' RACE reads through MiXCR, storing one row per CDR3 protein. The sample lists fewer than 900,000 distinct CDR3 sequences, 18% occurring once. The same data also contributed to another study, on T cells expressing NK-cell markers.

The material sequenced was PBMCs. Receptors originate from a woman between 18 and 30 years old in good health.

This clonotype was detected only once. The chain joins TRBV5-1 to TRBJ2-5; 10 nucleotides align to TRBD2. Germline V gene data show CDR1 as SGHRS and CDR2 as YFSETQ. The ends lost 7 bases at V and 4 bases at J; junction bases unmatched: 7. This CDR3 comprises 14 residues. The chain's CDR3 is CASEASGGRETQYF. The CDR3, as DNA: TGCGCCAGCGAGGCTAGCGGGGGAAGAGAGACCCAGTACTTC.

This clonotype was detected a few times. The chain recombines TRBV20-1 with TRBJ1-5; tentative D call: TRBD1 (5 bases). This CDR3 contains 16 residues. Trimming left V 5 bases short and J 1 base short, with 18 bases between. Germline-derived CDR1 and CDR2 are DFQATT and SNEGSKA (reference sequence). CDR3 loop: CSAPEASGMSNQPQHF. The CDR3 DNA reads as TGCAGTGCTCCAGAGGCGTCAGGGATGAGCAATCAGCCCCAGCATTTT.

The J gene is TRBJ2-7, the V gene TRBV12-3 or TRBV12-4; 9 bases are shared with TRBD1. The CDR3 totals 14 residues. Trimming removed 6 bases from V and 3 bases from J; junction bases left unmatched: 6. CDR3 DNA: TGTGCCAGCAGCTTCCGGGACAGGGTCTACGAGCAGTACTTC. Translated: CASSFRDRVYEQYF.

This clonotype was counted a few times. The chain uses TRBV10-3 and TRBJ2-3; D tentatively reads TRBD1 or TRBD2 (5 bases each). Deletions cut 11 bases from V and 3 bases from J, with 12 bases between. Germline V CDR1 and CDR2: ENHRY, SYGVKD. The length of the CDR3 is 12 residues. Here the CDR3 reads CAGSQGTDTQYF. Here the CDR3 DNA reads TGTGCCGGGAGCCAGGGAACAGATACGCAGTATTTT.

J is TRBJ2-5 and V is TRBV5-5; TRBD2 aligns across 14 bases. V was clipped by 4 bases and J by 4 bases; unmatched bases: 3. The CDR3 length is 15 residues. Germline V gene lookup returns CDR1 SGHKS and CDR2 YYEKEE (reference sequence). CDR3: CASSRGLAGVETQYF. Written as DNA, the CDR3 is TGTGCCAGCAGCCGGGGACTAGCGGGAGTAGAGACCCAGTACTTC.

This clonotype turned up a few times. The chain carries TRBV20-1 and TRBJ2-7; D unresolved. This CDR3 region has 14 residues. Between the trimmed V and J ends, which lost 3 bases and 0 bases, there was a span of 12 bases. Germline-derived CDR1 and CDR2 are DFQATT and SNEGSKA (reference sequence). Here the CDR3 reads CSASIGESSYEQYF. CDR3 nucleotide sequence: TGCAGTGCTAGTATCGGCGAGAGCTCCTACGAGCAGTACTTC.